Below are 8 T cell receptor beta chains sequenced from a single sample in a study of CD4 and CD8 cells across lung adenocarcinoma regions. One entry per CDR3 protein results from TCRdb running MiXCR on the PCR reads. The table has 20,000 to 25,000 distinct CDR3 sequences, roughly 50% seen once. Source material: CD8+ T cells from the center of a lung tumor. The source is a female donor with lung adenocarcinoma. The CD4 and CD8 labels of this study may be unreliable.

With respect to this clonotype: At one end the junction does not follow the germline gene, possibly because of a read error. This chain joins TRBV10-1 and TRBJ2-3; D possibly matches TRBD1 or TRBD2 (7 bases each). The CDR3 runs to 15 residues. From germline, CDR1 is WNHNN and CDR2 SYGVQD (reference sequence). CDR3 residues: CARGPGGGDQDTQYF. The DNA for the CDR3 is TGCGCCAGGGGTCCAGGGGGGGGGGACCAAGATACGCAGTATTTC.

The V and J genes are TRBV27 and TRBJ2-1, with TRBD2 matching 8 bases. The J call could be wrong; TRBJ2-7 is a better fit for the DNA end. From germline, CDR1 is MNHEY and CDR2 SMNVEV (reference sequence). The CDR3 contains 15 residues. CDR3 loop: CASRSPEREFNEQYF. CDR3 nucleotide sequence: TGTGCCAGCAGGAGCCCCGAGCGGGAGTTCAATGAGCAGTACTTC.

On this clonotype itself: One end of the junction is discordant with germline, which a read error may explain. CDR3 amino acids: CAGRPAKNMQYF. In DNA form, the CDR3 reads TGTGCGGGCCGTCCAGCCAAAAACATGCAGTATTTC. The J gene is TRBJ2-4, the V gene TRBV27; D unclear. CDR1 is MNHEY, CDR2 SMNVEV, per germline (reference sequence). The length of the CDR3 is 12 residues.

CDR3 loop: CARSLGQNTEAFF. For the CDR3, the DNA is TGTGCCAGAAGCTTGGGACAGAACACTGAAGCTTTCTTT. The rearrangement joins TRBV5-3 to TRBJ1-1; D remains ambiguous. TRBV5-3 is an ORF for which the function is uncertain. Trimming took 0 bases from V and 1 from J, leaving 4 bases between them. CDR3 length equals 13 residues.

Within the sample, this clonotype is medium-sized. CDR3 sequence: CAISEGETSLETQYF. The CDR3 DNA sequence: TGTGCCATCAGTGAGGGCGAAACTAGCCTAGAGACCCAGTACTTC. The rearrangement joins TRBV10-3 to TRBJ2-5; a possible D gene is TRBD2 (6 bases). The CDR3 consists of 15 residues. Germline V gene lookup returns CDR1 ENHRY and CDR2 SYGVKD. V gave up 2 bases and J gave up 4 bases, with 14 bases separating them.

In nucleotides, the CDR3 is TGCGCCAGCAGCCAGCCTAGCGGGAGGGCCGGATTAAGGGAGCTGTTTTTT. Translation: CASSQPSGRAGLRELFF. The genes are TRBV4-1 and TRBJ2-2, with 12 bases aligning to TRBD2. After removal of 3 bases from V and 9 bases from J, the junction contained 11 bases not matched to a gene. Germline CDR1 and CDR2: MGHRA and YSYEKL. The CDR3 totals 17 residues.

This clonotype was found once. The chain joins TRBV6-1 to TRBJ2-1; D call uncertain. The J call may not be correct, given that the DNA end is closer to TRBJ2-5. Germline loops: CDR1 MNHNS, CDR2 SASEGT. The CDR3 spans 14 residues. In nucleotides, the CDR3 is TGTGCCAGCCACGGGCCGGGTGAGGAAAACACCCAGTACTTC. Amino acid sequence: CASHGPGEENTQYF.

This sequence joins TRBV27 and TRBJ2-5; D call uncertain. The DNA end lines up better with TRBJ2-1; the J call may be wrong. Germline V CDR1 and CDR2: MNHEY, SMNVEV (reference sequence). This CDR3 contains 12 residues. The CDR3 sequence is CASSFQASEQFF. CDR3 DNA: TGTGCCAGCAGTTTCCAAGCCTCTGAGCAGTTCTTC.